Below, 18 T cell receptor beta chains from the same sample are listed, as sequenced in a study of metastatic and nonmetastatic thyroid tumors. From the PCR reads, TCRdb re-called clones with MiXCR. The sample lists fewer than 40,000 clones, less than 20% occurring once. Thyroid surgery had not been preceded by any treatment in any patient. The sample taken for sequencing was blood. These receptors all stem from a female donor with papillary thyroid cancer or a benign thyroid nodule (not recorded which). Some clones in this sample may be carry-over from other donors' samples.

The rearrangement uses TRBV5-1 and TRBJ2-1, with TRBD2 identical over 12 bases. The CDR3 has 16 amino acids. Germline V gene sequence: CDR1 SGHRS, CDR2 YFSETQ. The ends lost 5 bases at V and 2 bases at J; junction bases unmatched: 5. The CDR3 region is CASSLAGGVAYNEQFF. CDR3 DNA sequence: TGCGCCAGCAGTCTAGCGGGAGGGGTGGCCTACAATGAGCAGTTCTTC.

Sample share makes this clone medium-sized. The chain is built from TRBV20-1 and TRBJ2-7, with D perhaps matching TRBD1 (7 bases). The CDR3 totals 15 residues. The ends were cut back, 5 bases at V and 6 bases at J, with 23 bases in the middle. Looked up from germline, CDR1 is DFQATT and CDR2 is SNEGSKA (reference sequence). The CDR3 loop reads CSAYRTGPRGGEQYF. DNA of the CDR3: TGCAGTGCTTACCGGACAGGTCCGCGGGGAGGCGAGCAGTACTTC.

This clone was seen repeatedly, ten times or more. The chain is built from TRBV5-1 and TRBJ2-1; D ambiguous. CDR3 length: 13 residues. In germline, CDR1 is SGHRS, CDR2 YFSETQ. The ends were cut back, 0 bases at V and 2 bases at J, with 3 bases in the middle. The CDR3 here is CASSLVPYNEQFF. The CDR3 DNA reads TGCGCCAGCAGCTTGGTTCCCTACAATGAGCAGTTCTTC.

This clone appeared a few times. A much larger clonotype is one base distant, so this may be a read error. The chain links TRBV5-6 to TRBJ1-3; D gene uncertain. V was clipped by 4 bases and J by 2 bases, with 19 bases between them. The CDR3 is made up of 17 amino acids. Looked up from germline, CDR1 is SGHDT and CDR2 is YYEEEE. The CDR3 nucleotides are TGTGCCAGCAGCGCCCCAAAGGCAACAATCCCTGGAAACACCATATATTTT. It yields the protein CASSAPKATIPGNTIYF. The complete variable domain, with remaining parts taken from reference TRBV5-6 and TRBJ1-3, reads DAGVTQSPTHLIKTRGQQVTLRCSPKSGHDTVSWYQQALGQGPQFIFQYYEEEERQRGNFPDRFSGHQFPNYSSELNVNALLLGDSALYLCASSAPKATIPGNTIYFGEGSWLTVV.

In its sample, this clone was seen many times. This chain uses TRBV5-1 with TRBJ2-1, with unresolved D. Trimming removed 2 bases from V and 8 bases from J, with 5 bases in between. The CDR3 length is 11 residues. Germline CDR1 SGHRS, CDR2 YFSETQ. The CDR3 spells CASSFLDEQFF. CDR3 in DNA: TGCGCCAGCAGCTTTCTGGATGAGCAGTTCTTC.

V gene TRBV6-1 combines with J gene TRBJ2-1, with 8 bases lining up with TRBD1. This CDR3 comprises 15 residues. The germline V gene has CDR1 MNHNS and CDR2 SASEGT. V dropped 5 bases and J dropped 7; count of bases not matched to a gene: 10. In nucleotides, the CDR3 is TGTGCCAGCAGTCCCCGGACAGGGTTGGGTAATGAGCAGTTCTTC. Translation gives CASSPRTGLGNEQFF.

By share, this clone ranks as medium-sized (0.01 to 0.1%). Here the CDR3 DNA reads TGTGCCAGCAGTTTTGCCGTCTACGAGCAGTACTTC. This gives the protein CASSFAVYEQYF. The chain links TRBV12-3 or TRBV12-4 to TRBJ2-7; no clear D. V lost 3 bases, J lost 3 bases, and 6 bases lay in between. CDR3 length equals 12 residues.

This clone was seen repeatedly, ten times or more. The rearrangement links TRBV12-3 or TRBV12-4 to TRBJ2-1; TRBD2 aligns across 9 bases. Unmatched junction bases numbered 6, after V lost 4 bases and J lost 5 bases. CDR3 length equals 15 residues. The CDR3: CASSSRLAAHNEQFF. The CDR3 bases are TGTGCCAGCAGTTCACGACTAGCGGCTCACAATGAGCAGTTCTTC.

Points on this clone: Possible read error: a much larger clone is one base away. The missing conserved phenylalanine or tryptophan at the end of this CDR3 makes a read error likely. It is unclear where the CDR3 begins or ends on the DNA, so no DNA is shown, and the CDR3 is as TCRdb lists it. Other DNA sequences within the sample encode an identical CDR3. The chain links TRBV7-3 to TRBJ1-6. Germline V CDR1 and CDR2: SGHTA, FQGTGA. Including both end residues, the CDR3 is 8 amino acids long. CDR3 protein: CASSLLAG.

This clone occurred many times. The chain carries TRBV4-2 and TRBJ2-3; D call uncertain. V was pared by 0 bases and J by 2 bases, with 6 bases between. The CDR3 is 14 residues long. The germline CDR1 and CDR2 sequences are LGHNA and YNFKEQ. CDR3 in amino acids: CASSQDSHTDTQYF. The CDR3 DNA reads TGTGCCAGCAGCCAAGATTCCCACACAGATACGCAGTATTTT.

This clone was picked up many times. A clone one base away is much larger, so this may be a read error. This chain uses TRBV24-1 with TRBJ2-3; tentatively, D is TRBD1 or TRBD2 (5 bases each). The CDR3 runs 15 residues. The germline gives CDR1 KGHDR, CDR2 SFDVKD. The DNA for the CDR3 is TGTGCCGCCAGTGACCCCCGGGACGGCAGGGATACGCAGTATTTT. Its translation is CAASDPRDGRDTQYF.

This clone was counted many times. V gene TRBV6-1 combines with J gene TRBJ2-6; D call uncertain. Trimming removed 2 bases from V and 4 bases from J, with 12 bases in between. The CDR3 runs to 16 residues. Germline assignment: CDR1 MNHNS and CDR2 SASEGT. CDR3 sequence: CASSEQSGSGANVLTF. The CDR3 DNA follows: TGTGCCAGCAGTGAACAGTCTGGGTCCGGGGCCAACGTCCTGACTTTC.

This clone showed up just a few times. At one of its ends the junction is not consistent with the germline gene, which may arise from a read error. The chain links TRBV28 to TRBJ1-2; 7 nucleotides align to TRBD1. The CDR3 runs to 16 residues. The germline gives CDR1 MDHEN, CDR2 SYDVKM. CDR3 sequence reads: CSSSLWNSQGRNGYTF. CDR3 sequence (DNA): TGTTCCAGCAGTTTATGGAACTCACAGGGGCGCAATGGCTACACCTTC.

The CDR3 nucleotides are TGCGCCAGCAGCTGGCCAAGCAGGAGCGTGCACAATGAGCAGTTCTTC. Its protein is CASSWPSRSVHNEQFF. V is TRBV5-1 and J is TRBJ2-1, with D unclear. The V gene lost 3 bases and the J gene lost 5 bases, with 18 bases spanning the gap. Germline V lookup: CDR1 SGHRS, CDR2 YFSETQ. The CDR3 extends over 16 amino acids.

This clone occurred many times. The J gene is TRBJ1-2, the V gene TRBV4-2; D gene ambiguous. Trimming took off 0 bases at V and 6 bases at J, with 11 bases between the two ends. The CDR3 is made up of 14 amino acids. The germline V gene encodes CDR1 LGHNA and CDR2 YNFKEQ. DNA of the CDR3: TGTGCCAGCAGCCAAGATGGTCCCAGCGATGGCTACACCTTC. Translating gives CASSQDGPSDGYTF.

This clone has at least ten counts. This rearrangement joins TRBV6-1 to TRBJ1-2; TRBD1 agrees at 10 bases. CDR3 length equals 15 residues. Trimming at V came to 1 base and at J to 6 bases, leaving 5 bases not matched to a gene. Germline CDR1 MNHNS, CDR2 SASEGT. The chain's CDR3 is CASSEVTGGTHGYTF. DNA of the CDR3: TGTGCCAGCAGTGAAGTGACAGGGGGCACCCATGGCTACACCTTC.

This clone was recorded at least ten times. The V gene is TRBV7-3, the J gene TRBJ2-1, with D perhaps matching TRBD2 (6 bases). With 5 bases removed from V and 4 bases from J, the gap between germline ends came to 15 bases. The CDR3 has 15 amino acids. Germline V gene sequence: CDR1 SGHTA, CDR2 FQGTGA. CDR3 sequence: CASSGTGTGYNEQFF. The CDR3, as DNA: TGTGCCAGCAGCGGGACCGGGACTGGATACAATGAGCAGTTCTTC.

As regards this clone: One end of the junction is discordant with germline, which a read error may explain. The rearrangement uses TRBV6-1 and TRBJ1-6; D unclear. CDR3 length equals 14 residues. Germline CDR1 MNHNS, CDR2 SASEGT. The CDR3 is CARSATRYGSHLHF. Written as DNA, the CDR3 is TGTGCCAGAAGTGCGACACGATACGGATCACACCTCCACTTT.